This TCR beta chain appears in the sequencing data of a study of neoadjuvant anti-PD-1 for oral cavity cancer. Time point defined: after neoadjuvant nivolumab, at surgical resection. Patients had newly diagnosed, untreated stage II-IVA oral cavity squamous cell carcinoma. Profiling relied on immunoSEQ multiplex PCR, and the TCRdb table lists in-frame clones only, not all of them. The sample holds some 9,800 clones, about 67% seen once. Germline V gene data show CDR1 as SGHTA and CDR2 as FQGNSA. The CDR3 has 15 residues. Trimming took 2 bases from V and 9 from J, leaving 17 bases between them. In its sample, this clone was seen a few times.

This receptor was identified in a person between 40 and 79 years old with oral cavity squamous cell carcinoma. The sequences come from PBMCs, collected after nivolumab (anti-PD-1) treatment. V is TRBV7-2 and J is TRBJ1-5; D possibly corresponds to TRBD1 (5 bases). The CDR3 coding sequence is TGTGCCAGCAGCTTAAATAGGGCAGGACAAGGGCCCCAGCATTTT. Residues: CASSLNRAGQGPQHF.